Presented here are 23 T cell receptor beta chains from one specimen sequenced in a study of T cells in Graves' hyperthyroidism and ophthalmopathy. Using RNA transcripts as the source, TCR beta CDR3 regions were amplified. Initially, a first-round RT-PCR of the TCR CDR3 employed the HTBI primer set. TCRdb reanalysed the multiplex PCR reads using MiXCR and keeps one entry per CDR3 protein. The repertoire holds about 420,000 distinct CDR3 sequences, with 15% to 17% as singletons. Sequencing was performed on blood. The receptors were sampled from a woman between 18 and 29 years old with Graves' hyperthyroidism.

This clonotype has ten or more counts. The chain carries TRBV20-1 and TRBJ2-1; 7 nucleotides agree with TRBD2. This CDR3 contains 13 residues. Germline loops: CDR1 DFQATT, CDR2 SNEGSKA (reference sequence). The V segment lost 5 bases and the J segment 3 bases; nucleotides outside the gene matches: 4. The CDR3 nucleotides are TGCAGTGCTTACCGGGACTACTACAATGAGCAGTTCTTC. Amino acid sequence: CSAYRDYYNEQFF.

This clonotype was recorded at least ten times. In nucleotides, the CDR3 is TGTGCCAGCAGTTGGACTAGCGGGAGATCCAATGAGCAGTTCTTC. Translation: CASSWTSGRSNEQFF. The rearrangement uses TRBV12-3 or TRBV12-4 and TRBJ2-1; 13 nucleotides align to TRBD2. The CDR3 contains 15 residues. V dropped 4 bases and J dropped 6; count of bases not matched to a gene: 3.

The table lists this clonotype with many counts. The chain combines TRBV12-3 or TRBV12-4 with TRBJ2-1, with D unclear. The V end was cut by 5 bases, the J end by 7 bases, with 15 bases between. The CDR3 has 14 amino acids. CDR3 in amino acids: CASSPRKGGNEQFF. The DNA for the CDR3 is TGTGCCAGCAGTCCAAGGAAAGGTGGGAATGAGCAGTTCTTC.

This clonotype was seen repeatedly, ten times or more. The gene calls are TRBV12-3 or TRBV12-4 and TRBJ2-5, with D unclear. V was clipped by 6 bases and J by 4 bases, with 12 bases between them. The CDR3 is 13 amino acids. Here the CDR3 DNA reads TGTGCCAGCAGCCAGGACGGTATAGAGACCCAGTACTTC. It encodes CASSQDGIETQYF.

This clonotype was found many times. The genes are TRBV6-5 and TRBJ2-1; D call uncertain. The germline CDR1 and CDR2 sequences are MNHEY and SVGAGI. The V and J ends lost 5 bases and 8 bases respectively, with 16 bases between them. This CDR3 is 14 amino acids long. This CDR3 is CASSEQLLGHEQFF. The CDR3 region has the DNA TGTGCCAGCAGTGAGCAGCTGTTGGGTCATGAGCAGTTCTTC.

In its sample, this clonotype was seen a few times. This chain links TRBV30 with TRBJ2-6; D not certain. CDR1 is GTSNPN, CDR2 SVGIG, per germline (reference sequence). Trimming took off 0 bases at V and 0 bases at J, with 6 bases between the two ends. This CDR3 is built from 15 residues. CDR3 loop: CAWSVGYSGANVLTF. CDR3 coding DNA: TGTGCCTGGAGTGTAGGGTACTCTGGGGCCAACGTCCTGACTTTC. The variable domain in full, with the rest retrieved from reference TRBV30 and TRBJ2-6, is SQTIHQWPATLVQPVGSPLSLECTVEGTSNPNLYWYRQAAGRGLQLLFYSVGIGQISSEVPQNLSASRPQDRQFILSSKKLLLSDSGFYLCAWSVGYSGANVLTFGAGSRLTVL.

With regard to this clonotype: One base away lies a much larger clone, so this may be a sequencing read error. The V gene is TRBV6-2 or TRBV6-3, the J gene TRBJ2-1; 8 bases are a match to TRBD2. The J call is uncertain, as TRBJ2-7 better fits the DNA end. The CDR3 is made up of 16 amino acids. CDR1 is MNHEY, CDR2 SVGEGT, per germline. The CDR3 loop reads CASSYSSSGNGNEQYF. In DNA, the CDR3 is TGTGCCAGCAGTTACTCGAGTAGCGGGAATGGCAATGAGCAGTACTTC.

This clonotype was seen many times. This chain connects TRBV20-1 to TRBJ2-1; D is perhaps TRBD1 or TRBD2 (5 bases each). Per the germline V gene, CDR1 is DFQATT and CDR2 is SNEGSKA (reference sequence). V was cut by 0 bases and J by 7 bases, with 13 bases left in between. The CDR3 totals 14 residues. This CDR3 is CSARDGTLGNEQFF. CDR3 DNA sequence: TGCAGTGCTAGAGACGGGACCTTAGGGAATGAGCAGTTCTTC.

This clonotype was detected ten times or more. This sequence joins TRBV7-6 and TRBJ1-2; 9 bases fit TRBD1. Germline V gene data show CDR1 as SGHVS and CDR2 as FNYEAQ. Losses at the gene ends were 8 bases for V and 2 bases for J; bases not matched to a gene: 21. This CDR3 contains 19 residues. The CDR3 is CASGPGQGGLDGLNYGYTF. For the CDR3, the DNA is TGTGCCAGCGGACCGGGACAGGGAGGACTCGACGGATTAAACTATGGCTACACCTTC.

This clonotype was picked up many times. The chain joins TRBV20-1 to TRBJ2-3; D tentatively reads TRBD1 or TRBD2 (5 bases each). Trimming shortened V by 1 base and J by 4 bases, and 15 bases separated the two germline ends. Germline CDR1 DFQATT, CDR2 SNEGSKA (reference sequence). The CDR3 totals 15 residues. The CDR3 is CSARAANRGADTQYF. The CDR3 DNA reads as TGCAGTGCTAGAGCCGCGAACCGAGGGGCAGATACGCAGTATTTT.

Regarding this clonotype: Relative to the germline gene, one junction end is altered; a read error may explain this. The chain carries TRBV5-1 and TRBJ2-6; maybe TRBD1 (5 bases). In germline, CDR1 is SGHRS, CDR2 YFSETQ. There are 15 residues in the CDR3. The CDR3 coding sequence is TGCGCCAGCCGCTTGGGGCCCTCTGGGGCCAACGTCCTGACTTTC. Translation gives CASRLGPSGANVLTF.

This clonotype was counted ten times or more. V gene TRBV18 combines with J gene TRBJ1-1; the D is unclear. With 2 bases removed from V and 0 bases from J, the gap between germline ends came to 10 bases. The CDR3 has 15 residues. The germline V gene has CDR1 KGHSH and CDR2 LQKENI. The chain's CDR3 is CASSPNADMNTEAFF. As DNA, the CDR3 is TGTGCCAGCTCACCAAATGCAGACATGAACACTGAAGCTTTCTTT. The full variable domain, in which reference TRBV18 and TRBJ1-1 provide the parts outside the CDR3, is NAGVMQNPRHLVRRRGQEARLRCSPMKGHSHVYWYRQLPEEGLKFMVYLQKENIIDESGMPKERFSAEFPKEGPSILRIQQVVRGDSAAYFCASSPNADMNTEAFFGQGTRLTVV.

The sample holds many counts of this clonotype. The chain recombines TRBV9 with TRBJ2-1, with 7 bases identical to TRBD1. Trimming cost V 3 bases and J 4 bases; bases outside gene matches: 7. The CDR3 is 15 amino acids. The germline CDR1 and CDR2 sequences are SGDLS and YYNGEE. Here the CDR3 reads CASSGQGEGYNEQFF. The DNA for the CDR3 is TGTGCCAGCAGCGGACAGGGCGAAGGATACAATGAGCAGTTCTTC.

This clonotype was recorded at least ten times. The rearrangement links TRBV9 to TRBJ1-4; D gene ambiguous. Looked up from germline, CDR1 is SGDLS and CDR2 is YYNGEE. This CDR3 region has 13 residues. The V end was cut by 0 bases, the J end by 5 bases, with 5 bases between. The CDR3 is CASSVGENEKLFF. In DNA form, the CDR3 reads TGTGCCAGCAGCGTAGGGGAAAATGAAAAACTGTTTTTT. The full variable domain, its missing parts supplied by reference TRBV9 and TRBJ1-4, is DSGVTQTPKHLITATGQRVTLRCSPRSGDLSVYWYQQSLDQGLQFLIQYYNGEERAKGNILERFSAQQFPDLHSELNLSSLELGDSALYFCASSVGENEKLFFGSGTQLSVL.

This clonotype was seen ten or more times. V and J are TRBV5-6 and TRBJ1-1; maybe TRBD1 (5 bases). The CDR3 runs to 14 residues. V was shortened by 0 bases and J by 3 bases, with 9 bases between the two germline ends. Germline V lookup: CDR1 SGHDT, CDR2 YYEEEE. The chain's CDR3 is CASSLGRGYTEAFF. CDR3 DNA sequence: TGTGCCAGCAGCTTGGGTAGGGGATACACTGAAGCTTTCTTT.

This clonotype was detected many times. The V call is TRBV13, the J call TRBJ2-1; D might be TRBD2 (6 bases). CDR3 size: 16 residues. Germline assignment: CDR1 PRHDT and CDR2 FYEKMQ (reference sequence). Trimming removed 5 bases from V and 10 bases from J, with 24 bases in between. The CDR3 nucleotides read TGTGCCAGCAGCCCCGGCCCAGAGGGACTGCCGGGGGAGCAGTTCTTC. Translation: CASSPGPEGLPGEQFF.

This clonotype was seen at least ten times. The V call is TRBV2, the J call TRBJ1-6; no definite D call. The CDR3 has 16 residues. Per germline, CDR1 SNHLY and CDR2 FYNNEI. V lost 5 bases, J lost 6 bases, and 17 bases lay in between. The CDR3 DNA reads TGTGCCAGCAGTACTACCCGCCAAGGAAGTAATTCACCCCTCCACTTT. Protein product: CASSTTRQGSNSPLHF.

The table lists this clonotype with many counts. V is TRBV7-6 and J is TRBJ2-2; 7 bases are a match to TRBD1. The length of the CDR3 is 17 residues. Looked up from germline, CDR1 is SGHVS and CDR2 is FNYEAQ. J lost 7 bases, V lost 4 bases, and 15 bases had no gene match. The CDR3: CASSSPPGTARYGELFF. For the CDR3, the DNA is TGTGCCAGCAGCTCCCCCCCCGGGACAGCTCGGTACGGGGAGCTGTTTTTT.

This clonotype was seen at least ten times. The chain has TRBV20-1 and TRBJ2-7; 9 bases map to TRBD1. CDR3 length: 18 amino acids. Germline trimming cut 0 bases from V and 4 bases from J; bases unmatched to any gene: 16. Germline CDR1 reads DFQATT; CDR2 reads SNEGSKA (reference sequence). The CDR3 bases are TGCAGTGCTAGAGATGGGGGGATCCCGGGACAGGGAGGTTACGAGCAGTACTTC. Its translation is CSARDGGIPGQGGYEQYF.

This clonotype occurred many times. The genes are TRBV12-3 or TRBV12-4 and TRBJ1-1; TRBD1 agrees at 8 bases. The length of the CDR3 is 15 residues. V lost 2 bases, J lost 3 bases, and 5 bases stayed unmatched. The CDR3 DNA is TGTGCCAGCAGTTTAACCGGCAGGGGGCACACTGAAGCTTTCTTT. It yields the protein CASSLTGRGHTEAFF.

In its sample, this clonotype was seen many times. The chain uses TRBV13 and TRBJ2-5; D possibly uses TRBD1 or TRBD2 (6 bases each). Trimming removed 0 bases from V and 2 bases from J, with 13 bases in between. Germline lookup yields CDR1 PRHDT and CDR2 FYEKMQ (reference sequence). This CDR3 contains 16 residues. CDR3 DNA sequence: TGTGCCAGCAGCTTAGGTTGGAGGGGGGCACAAGAGACCCAGTACTTC. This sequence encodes CASSLGWRGAQETQYF.

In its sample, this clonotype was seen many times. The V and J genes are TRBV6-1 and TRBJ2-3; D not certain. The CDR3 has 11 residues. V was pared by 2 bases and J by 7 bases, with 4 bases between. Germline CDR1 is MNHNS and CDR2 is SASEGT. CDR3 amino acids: CASSEQNTQYF. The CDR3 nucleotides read TGTGCCAGCAGTGAACAAAATACGCAGTATTTT.

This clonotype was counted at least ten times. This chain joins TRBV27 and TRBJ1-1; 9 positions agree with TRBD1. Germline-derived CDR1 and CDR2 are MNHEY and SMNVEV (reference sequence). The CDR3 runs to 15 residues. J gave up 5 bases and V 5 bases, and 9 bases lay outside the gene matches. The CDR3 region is CASSTRTGEGTEAFF. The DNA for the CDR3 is TGTGCCAGCAGTACACGGACAGGGGAGGGAACTGAAGCTTTCTTT.